These 28 T cell receptor beta chains were sequenced from one sample in a study of cytomegalovirus exposure and HLA in healthy donors. It was with 60 Vbeta and 13 Jbeta primers that the PCR ran. Sequencing was performed with immunoSEQ multiplex PCR; in TCRdb, only in-frame clones are kept and a portion is missing. This sample has about 190,000 clones, with around 83% found just once. Material for sequencing was PBMCs. The receptors were sampled from a man aged 40-50 years in good health and CMV-seropositive.

The chain recombines TRBV21-1 with TRBJ1-2; the table's D call, TRBD1, has no DNA check behind it. TRBV21-1 is given as a pseudogene. This CDR3 has 16 amino acids. CDR3 region: CASSKGGTVTNYGYTF. CDR3 sequence (DNA): TGTGCCAGCAGCAAAGGGGGGACAGTCACTAACTATGGCTACACCTTC.

This clone was detected only once. The chain couples TRBV30 to TRBJ1-4; tentatively, D is TRBD1 (6 bases). The ends were cut back, 4 bases at V and 7 bases at J, with 16 bases in the middle. Germline V gene lookup returns CDR1 GTSNPN and CDR2 SVGIG (reference sequence). The CDR3 extends over 14 amino acids. CDR3 region: CAWNKDRKAEKLFF. DNA for the CDR3: TGTGCCTGGAACAAAGACAGGAAGGCTGAAAAACTGTTTTTT.

The chain recombines TRBV15 with TRBJ1-4; D may be TRBD1 (6 bases). The CDR3 consists of 17 residues. Looked up from germline, CDR1 is LNHNV and CDR2 is YYDKDF (reference sequence). V dropped 1 base and J dropped 7 bases, with 19 bases sitting between them. DNA of the CDR3: TGTGCCACCAGCAGAGGATCTATGGGGGCTAGTAGTGAAAAACTGTTTTTT. It codes for CATSRGSMGASSEKLFF.

The rearrangement uses TRBV6-5 and TRBJ2-1; maybe TRBD1 (5 bases). Germline CDR1 MNHEY, CDR2 SVGAGI. This CDR3 has 14 amino acids. V lost 2 bases to trimming and J lost 3 bases, with 8 bases between them. CDR3 in amino acids: CASSYRDSYNEQFF. The CDR3 nucleotides are TGTGCCAGCAGTTACAGAGACAGCTACAATGAGCAGTTCTTC.

The rearrangement joins TRBV29-1 to TRBJ1-1; maybe TRBD1 (6 bases). Trimming shortened V by 7 bases and J by 1 base, and 13 bases separated the two germline ends. The CDR3 is made up of 13 amino acids. Germline loops: CDR1 SQVTM, CDR2 ANQGSEA. The CDR3 DNA follows: TGCAGCGGCTTCGTACAGGGGAACACTGAAGCTTTCTTT. Its translation: CSGFVQGNTEAFF.

This clone was detected only once. At the DNA level, this CDR3 is encoded by other sequences in the same sample as well. The V gene is TRBV5-1, the J gene TRBJ1-2; 7 nucleotides line up with TRBD1. CDR3 size: 13 residues. CDR1 and CDR2 (germline): SGHRS, YFSETQ. J gave up 4 bases and V 4 bases, and 4 bases lay outside the gene matches. CDR3 bases: TGCGCCAGCAGCGGAGACAGGGTCTATGGCTACACCTTC. Its protein is CASSGDRVYGYTF.

The V gene is TRBV7-9, the J gene TRBJ1-3; 8 bases line up with TRBD1. Trimming at V came to 1 base and at J to 2 bases, leaving 4 bases not matched to a gene. This CDR3 is 16 amino acids long. The germline gives CDR1 SEHNR, CDR2 FQNEAQ (reference sequence). In DNA, the CDR3 is TGTGCCAGCAGCTTAGTGCGGACAGGGCCTGGAAACACCATATATTTT. It is translated as CASSLVRTGPGNTIYF.

The chain combines TRBV18 with TRBJ2-3; D is unclear. CDR1 and CDR2 (germline): KGHSH, LQKENI. V dropped 0 bases and J dropped 6 bases, with 7 bases sitting between them. This CDR3 region has 13 residues. CDR3: CASSPPSGDTQYF. CDR3 DNA sequence: TGTGCCAGCTCACCACCGTCCGGGGATACGCAGTATTTT. The full variable domain, completed using reference TRBV18 and TRBJ2-3, is NAGVMQNPRHLVRRRGQEARLRCSPMKGHSHVYWYRQLPEEGLKFMVYLQKENIIDESGMPKERFSAEFPKEGPSILRIQQVVRGDSAAYFCASSPPSGDTQYFGPGTRLTVL.

V usage is TRBV27 and J usage is TRBJ2-2; D unclear. CDR3 size: 13 residues. The germline V gene has CDR1 MNHEY and CDR2 SMNVEV (reference sequence). Deletions cut 8 bases from V and 3 bases from J, with 10 bases between. The CDR3 region is CASSSVDTGELFF. CDR3 sequence (DNA): TGTGCCAGCTCAAGCGTAGACACCGGGGAGCTGTTTTTT.

The chain joins TRBV10-3 to TRBJ2-3; D is perhaps TRBD2 (6 bases). Trimming shortened V by 2 bases and J by 6 bases, and 12 bases separated the two germline ends. Germline CDR1 reads ENHRY; CDR2 reads SYGVKD. This CDR3 is 14 amino acids long. In DNA, the CDR3 is TGTGCCATCAGTGAGCTAGGGAGGATCGATACGCAGTATTTT. Encoded protein: CAISELGRIDTQYF.

Comments on this clone: An end of the junction does not agree with germline; a read error may underlie this. This CDR3 reads CASRATGSGANGLTF. CDR3 bases: TGTGCCAGCAGAGCTACAGGCTCTGGGGCCAACGGCCTGACTTTC. The rearrangement joins TRBV6-5 to TRBJ2-6; D might be TRBD1 (5 bases). The CDR3 extends over 15 amino acids. Germline lookup yields CDR1 MNHEY and CDR2 SVGAGI.

This clone has just a few counts. One end of the junction varies from germline; a read error may be responsible. The rearrangement uses TRBV7-9 and TRBJ2-7; possible D gene TRBD1, 5 bases. The germline V gene encodes CDR1 SEHNR and CDR2 FQNEAQ (reference sequence). This CDR3 is built from 14 residues. CDR3 sequence: CSSSLGLDGAEQYF. For the CDR3, the DNA is TGTTCCAGCAGCTTAGGTCTAGATGGGGCCGAGCAGTACTTC.

In its sample, this clone was seen once. This sequence joins TRBV5-1 and TRBJ2-2, with 7 bases that match TRBD2. Germline V CDR1 and CDR2: SGHRS, YFSETQ. V lost 0 bases, J lost 3 bases, and 2 bases stayed unmatched. The CDR3 runs to 15 residues. CDR3 bases: TGCGCCAGCAGCTTGGTAGCGGGCGACACCGGGGAGCTGTTTTTT. The encoded protein is CASSLVAGDTGELFF.

The chain is built from TRBV6-5 and TRBJ1-1; D not resolved. From germline, CDR1 is MNHEY and CDR2 SVGAGI. CDR3 size: 14 residues. The V end was cut by 4 bases, the J end by 4 bases, with 13 bases between. The CDR3 DNA reads as TGTGCCAGCAGTTCCGCAGGTTTGAGCACTGAAGCTTTCTTT. This translates into CASSSAGLSTEAFF.

The CDR3 reads CASSFQENTEAFF. The CDR3, as DNA: TGTGCCAGCAGTTTTCAGGAGAACACTGAAGCTTTCTTT. The J gene is TRBJ1-1, the V gene TRBV27; D call uncertain. Germline CDR1 is MNHEY and CDR2 is SMNVEV (reference sequence). V was clipped by 3 bases and J by 1 base, with 6 bases between them. The CDR3 totals 13 residues.

The chain employs TRBV18 and TRBJ2-2, with 7 bases fitting TRBD1. CDR1 KGHSH and CDR2 LQKENI come from the germline V gene. J gave up 3 bases and V 6 bases, and 7 bases lay outside the gene matches. The length of the CDR3 is 15 residues. DNA for the CDR3: TGTGCCAGCTCCCCGGACAGGAGTTACACCGGGGAGCTGTTTTTT. Translated: CASSPDRSYTGELFF.

This clone was seen once. J is TRBJ2-1 and V is TRBV19; 7 bases are shared with TRBD2. V trimming: 3 bases; J trimming: 2 bases; junction bases outside the gene matches: 10. Germline V CDR1 and CDR2: LNHDA, SQIVND (reference sequence). This CDR3 is 17 amino acids long. CDR3 coding DNA: TGTGCCAGTAGTATGACTGGTGGCGGGAGACCCTACAATGAGCAGTTCTTC. As protein: CASSMTGGGRPYNEQFF.

The J gene is TRBJ2-7, the V gene TRBV2; 8 bases match TRBD2. Looked up from germline, CDR1 is SNHLY and CDR2 is FYNNEI. Germline trimming cut 8 bases from V and 6 bases from J; bases unmatched to any gene: 9. The CDR3 totals 13 residues. The CDR3 DNA sequence: TGTGCCAGCCGGGCCCCGGGAGGGGGCGAGCAGTACTTC. Translation gives CASRAPGGGEQYF.

The V call is TRBV2, the J call TRBJ1-2, with D hard to call. Germline assignment: CDR1 SNHLY and CDR2 FYNNEI. The CDR3 is made up of 15 amino acids. V was trimmed by 7 bases and J by 3 bases, leaving 18 bases between them. Written as DNA, the CDR3 is TGTGCCAGCACGGCTGCAAGCGGACTTGACTATGGCTACACCTTC. Its translation is CASTAASGLDYGYTF.

This clone has just a few counts. V and J are TRBV30 and TRBJ1-2; TRBD1 matches at 7 bases. The CDR3 runs 17 residues. V shed 2 bases and J 0 bases; nucleotides not matched to a gene: 12. The V gene's germline CDR1 is GTSNPN and CDR2 SVGIG (reference sequence). The CDR3 loop reads CAWSSTGTVFSNYGYTF. In DNA form, the CDR3 reads TGTGCCTGGAGTTCAACCGGGACAGTCTTCTCTAACTATGGCTACACCTTC.

The chain couples TRBV7-2 to TRBJ2-7; no firm D call. The germline V gene has CDR1 SGHTA and CDR2 FQGNSA. V dropped 1 base and J dropped 2 bases, with 9 bases sitting between them. This CDR3 contains 14 residues. The CDR3 is CASSLDGRTYEQYF. The CDR3 nucleotides read TGTGCCAGCAGCTTAGACGGTCGTACCTACGAGCAGTACTTC. The variable domain in full, completed from reference TRBV7-2 and TRBJ2-7, reads GAGVSQSPSNKVTEKGKDVELRCDPISGHTALYWYRQSLGQGLEFLIYFQGNSAPDKSGLPSDRFSAERTGGSVSTLTIQRTQQEDSAVYLCASSLDGRTYEQYFGPGTRLTVT.

V gene TRBV9 combines with J gene TRBJ2-7; 10 bases map to TRBD2. With 0 bases clipped from V and 3 bases from J, the junction kept 3 bases outside the gene matches. CDR1 and CDR2 from the germline V gene are SGDLS and YYNGEE. CDR3 length equals 15 residues. The CDR3 nucleotides are TGTGCCAGCAGCGTAGGAACTAGCGGGATCTACGAGCAGTACTTC. Its translation: CASSVGTSGIYEQYF.

The V gene is TRBV5-1, the J gene TRBJ1-4; 8 bases line up with TRBD1. Germline assignment: CDR1 SGHRS and CDR2 YFSETQ. V lost 0 bases, J lost 5 bases, and 3 bases stayed unmatched. This CDR3 is 15 amino acids long. This CDR3 reads CASSLVAGGNEKLFF. CDR3 coding DNA: TGCGCCAGCAGCTTGGTCGCAGGGGGCAATGAAAAACTGTTTTTT.

The chain employs TRBV28 and TRBJ2-7; TRBD1 aligns across 7 bases. Germline CDR1 reads MDHEN; CDR2 reads SYDVKM. With 11 bases clipped from V and 1 base from J, the junction kept 8 bases outside the gene matches. CDR3 size: 13 residues. DNA for the CDR3: TGTGCCGCACAGGGGACAGTATCCTACGAGCAGTACTTC. Translating it yields CAAQGTVSYEQYF.

This clone appeared once. The chain has TRBV4-1 and TRBJ1-1, with 8 bases fitting TRBD1. Per germline, CDR1 MGHRA and CDR2 YSYEKL. This CDR3 comprises 13 residues. The J segment lost 8 bases and the V segment lost 4 bases, leaving 6 bases of the junction unmatched. CDR3 loop: CASSRRTGTEAFF. As DNA, the CDR3 is TGCGCCAGCAGCCGAAGGACAGGGACCGAAGCTTTCTTT.

The chain combines TRBV6-1 with TRBJ1-5, with a possible D match to TRBD1 (5 bases). In germline, CDR1 is MNHNS, CDR2 SASEGT. V was shortened by 4 bases and J by 4 bases, with 8 bases between the two germline ends. This CDR3 is built from 13 residues. CDR3 bases: TGTGCCAGCAGTGTGCAGGGAAATCAGCCCCAGCATTTT. Protein product: CASSVQGNQPQHF.

The chain combines TRBV29-1 with TRBJ2-1, with D perhaps matching TRBD1 (5 bases). This CDR3 contains 15 residues. CDR1 and CDR2 from the germline V gene are SQVTM and ANQGSEA. V was trimmed by 2 bases and J by 7 bases, leaving 18 bases between them. The CDR3 bases are TGCAGCGTTGAATTTCTGTCAGGGAAACTTAATGAGCAGTTCTTC. This codes for CSVEFLSGKLNEQFF.

Here the CDR3 reads CASRTANNEQFF. DNA for the CDR3: TGCGCCAGCAGGACAGCCAACAATGAGCAGTTCTTC. This chain uses TRBV5-1 with TRBJ2-1, with TRBD1 as a possible D gene (5 bases). Germline values: CDR1 SGHRS, CDR2 YFSETQ. This CDR3 region has 12 residues. Trimming shortened V by 5 bases and J by 5 bases, and 8 bases separated the two germline ends.